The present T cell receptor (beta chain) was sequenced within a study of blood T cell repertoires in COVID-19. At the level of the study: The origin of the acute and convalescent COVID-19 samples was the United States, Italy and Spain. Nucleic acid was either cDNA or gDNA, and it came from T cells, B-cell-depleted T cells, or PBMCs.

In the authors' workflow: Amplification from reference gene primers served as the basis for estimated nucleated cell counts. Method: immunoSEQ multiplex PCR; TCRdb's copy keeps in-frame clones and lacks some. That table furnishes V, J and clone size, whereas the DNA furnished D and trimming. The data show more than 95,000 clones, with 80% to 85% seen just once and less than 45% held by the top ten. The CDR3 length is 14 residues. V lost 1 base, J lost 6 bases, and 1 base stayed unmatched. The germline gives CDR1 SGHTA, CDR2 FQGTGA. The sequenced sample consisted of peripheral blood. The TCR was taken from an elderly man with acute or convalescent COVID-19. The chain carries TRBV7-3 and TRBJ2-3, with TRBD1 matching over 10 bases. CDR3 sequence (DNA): TGTGCCAGCAGCTTAAGGACAGGGGGGGATACGCAGTATTTT. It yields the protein CASSLRTGGDTQYF. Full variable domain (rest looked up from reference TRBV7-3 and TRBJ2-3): GAGVSQTPSNKVTEKGKYVELRCDPISGHTALYWYRQSLGQGPEFLIYFQGTGAADDSGLPNDRFFAVRPEGSVSTLKIQRTERGDSAVYLCASSLRTGGDTQYFGPGTRLTVL.